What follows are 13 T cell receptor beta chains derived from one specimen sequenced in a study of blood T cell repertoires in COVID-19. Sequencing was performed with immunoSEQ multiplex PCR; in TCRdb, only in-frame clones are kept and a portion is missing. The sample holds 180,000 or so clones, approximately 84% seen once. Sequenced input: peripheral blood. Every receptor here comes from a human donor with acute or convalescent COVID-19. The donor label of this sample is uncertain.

CDR3 loop: CASSPGHLNTEAFF. The DNA of the CDR3 is TGCGCCAGCAGCCCGGGACACCTGAACACTGAAGCTTTCTTT. The genes are TRBV5-1 and TRBJ1-1; possibly TRBD1 for D (6 bases). V dropped 4 bases and J dropped 0 bases, with 10 bases sitting between them. The CDR3 has 14 amino acids. Germline V lookup: CDR1 SGHRS, CDR2 YFSETQ.

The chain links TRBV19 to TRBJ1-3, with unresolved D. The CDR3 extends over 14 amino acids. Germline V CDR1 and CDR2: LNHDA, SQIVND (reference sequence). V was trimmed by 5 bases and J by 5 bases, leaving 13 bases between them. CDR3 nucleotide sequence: TGTGCCAGTAGTCAGGCAATACGACGAAACACCATATATTTT. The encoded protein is CASSQAIRRNTIYF.

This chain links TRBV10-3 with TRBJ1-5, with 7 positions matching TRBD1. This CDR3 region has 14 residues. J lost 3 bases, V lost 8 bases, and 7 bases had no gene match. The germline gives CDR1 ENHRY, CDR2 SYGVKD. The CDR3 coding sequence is TGTGCCATCGGTAGGACAGGCGACAATCAGCCCCAGCATTTT. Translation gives CAIGRTGDNQPQHF.

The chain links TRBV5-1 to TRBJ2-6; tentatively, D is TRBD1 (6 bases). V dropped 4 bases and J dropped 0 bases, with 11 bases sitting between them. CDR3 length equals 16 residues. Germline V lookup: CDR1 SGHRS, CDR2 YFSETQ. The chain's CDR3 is CASSAVGASGANVLTF. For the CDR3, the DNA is TGCGCCAGCAGCGCGGTGGGGGCCTCTGGGGCCAACGTCCTGACTTTC.

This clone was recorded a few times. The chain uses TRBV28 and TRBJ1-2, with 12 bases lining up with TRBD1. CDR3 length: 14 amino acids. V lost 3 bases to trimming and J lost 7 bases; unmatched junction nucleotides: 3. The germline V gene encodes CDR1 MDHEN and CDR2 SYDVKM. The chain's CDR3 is CASSFSGQGAGYTF. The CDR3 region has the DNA TGTGCCAGCAGTTTCTCGGGACAGGGGGCTGGCTACACCTTC.

The CDR3 DNA sequence: TGTGCCAGCAGCTTAAGGCTGGGACAGGGGGCGTCTGGCTACACCTTC. It encodes CASSLRLGQGASGYTF. V is TRBV7-2 and J is TRBJ1-2, with 12 bases lining up with TRBD1. With V trimmed by 2 bases and J by 7 bases, 8 bases remained unmatched. The CDR3 is 16 amino acids. CDR1 SGHTA and CDR2 FQGNSA come from the germline V gene.

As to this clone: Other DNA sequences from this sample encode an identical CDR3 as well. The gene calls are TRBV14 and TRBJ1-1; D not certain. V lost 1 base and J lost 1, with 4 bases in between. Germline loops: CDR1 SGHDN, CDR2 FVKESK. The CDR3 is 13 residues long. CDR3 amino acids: CASSQGQNTEAFF. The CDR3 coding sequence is TGTGCCAGCAGCCAAGGTCAGAACACTGAAGCTTTCTTT.

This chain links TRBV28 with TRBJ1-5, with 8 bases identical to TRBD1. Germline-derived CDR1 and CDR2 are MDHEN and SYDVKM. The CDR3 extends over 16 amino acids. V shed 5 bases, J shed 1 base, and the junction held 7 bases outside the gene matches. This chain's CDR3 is CASSPTTGVSNQPQHF. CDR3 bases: TGTGCCAGCAGTCCGACGACAGGGGTCAGCAATCAGCCCCAGCATTTT.

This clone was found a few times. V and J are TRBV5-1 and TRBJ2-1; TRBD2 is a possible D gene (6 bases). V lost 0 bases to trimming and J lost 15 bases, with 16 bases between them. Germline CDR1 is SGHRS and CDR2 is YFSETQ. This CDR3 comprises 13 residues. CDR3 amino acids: CASSLAAGTSRFF. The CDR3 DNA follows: TGCGCCAGCAGCTTGGCCGCGGGAACTAGCCGGTTCTTC. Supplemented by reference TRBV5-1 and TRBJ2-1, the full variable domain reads KAGVTQTPRYLIKTRGQQVTLSCSPISGHRSVSWYQQTPGQGLQFLFEYFSETQRNKGNFPGRFSGRQFSNSRSEMNVSTLELGDSALYLCASSLAAGTSRFFGPGTRLTVL.

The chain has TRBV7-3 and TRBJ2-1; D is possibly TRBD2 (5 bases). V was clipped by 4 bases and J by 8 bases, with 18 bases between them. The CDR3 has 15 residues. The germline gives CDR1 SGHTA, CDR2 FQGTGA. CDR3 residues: CASSSGFSVRDEQFF. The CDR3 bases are TGTGCCAGCAGCTCGGGATTTAGCGTAAGGGATGAGCAGTTCTTC.

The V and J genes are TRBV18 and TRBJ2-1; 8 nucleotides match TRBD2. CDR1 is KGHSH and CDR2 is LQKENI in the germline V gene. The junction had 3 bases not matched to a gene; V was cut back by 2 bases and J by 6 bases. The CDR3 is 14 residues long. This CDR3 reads CASSPGGRSNEQFF. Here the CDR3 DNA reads TGTGCCAGCTCACCAGGCGGGAGGAGCAATGAGCAGTTCTTC.

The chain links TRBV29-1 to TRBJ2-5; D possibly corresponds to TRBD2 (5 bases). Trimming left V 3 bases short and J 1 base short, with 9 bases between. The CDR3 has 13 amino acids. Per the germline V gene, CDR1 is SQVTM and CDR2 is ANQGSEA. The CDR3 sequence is CSVEGERQETQYF. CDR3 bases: TGCAGCGTTGAGGGAGAACGCCAAGAGACCCAGTACTTC.

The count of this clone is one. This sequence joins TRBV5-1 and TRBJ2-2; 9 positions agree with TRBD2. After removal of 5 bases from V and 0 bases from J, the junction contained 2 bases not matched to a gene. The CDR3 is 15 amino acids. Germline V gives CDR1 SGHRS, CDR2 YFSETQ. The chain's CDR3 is CASRVAGANTGELFF. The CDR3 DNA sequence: TGCGCCAGCAGGGTAGCGGGAGCGAACACCGGGGAGCTGTTTTTT. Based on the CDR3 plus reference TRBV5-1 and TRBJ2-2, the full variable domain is KAGVTQTPRYLIKTRGQQVTLSCSPISGHRSVSWYQQTPGQGLQFLFEYFSETQRNKGNFPGRFSGRQFSNSRSEMNVSTLELGDSALYLCASRVAGANTGELFFGEGSRLTVL.